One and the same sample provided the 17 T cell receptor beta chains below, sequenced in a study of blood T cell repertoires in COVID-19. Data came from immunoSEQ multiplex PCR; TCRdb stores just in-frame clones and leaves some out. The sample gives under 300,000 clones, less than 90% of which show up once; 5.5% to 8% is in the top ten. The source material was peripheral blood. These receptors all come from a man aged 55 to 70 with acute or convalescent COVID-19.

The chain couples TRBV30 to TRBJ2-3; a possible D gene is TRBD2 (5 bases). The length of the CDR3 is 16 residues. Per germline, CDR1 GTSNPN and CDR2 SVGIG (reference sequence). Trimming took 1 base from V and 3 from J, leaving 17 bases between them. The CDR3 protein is CAWSAGVTGLTDTQYF. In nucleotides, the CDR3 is TGTGCCTGGAGTGCCGGGGTTACCGGCTTAACAGATACGCAGTATTTT.

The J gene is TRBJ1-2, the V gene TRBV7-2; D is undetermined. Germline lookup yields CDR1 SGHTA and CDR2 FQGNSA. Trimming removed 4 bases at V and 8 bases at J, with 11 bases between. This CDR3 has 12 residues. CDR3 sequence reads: CASSSPGRGYTF. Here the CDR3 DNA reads TGTGCCAGCAGCTCCCCCGGTCGAGGCTACACCTTC.

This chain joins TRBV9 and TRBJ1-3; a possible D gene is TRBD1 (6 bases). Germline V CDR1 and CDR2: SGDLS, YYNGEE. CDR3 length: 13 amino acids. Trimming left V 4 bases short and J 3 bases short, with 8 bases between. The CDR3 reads CASSRDNGNTIYF. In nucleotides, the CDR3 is TGTGCCAGCAGCCGGGACAATGGAAACACCATATATTTT.

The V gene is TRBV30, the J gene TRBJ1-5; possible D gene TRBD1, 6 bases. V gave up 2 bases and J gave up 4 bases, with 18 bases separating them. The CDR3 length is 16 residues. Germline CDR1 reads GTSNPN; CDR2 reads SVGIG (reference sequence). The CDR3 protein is CAWSPIRGGRNQPQHF. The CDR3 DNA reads TGTGCCTGGAGTCCCATCCGGGGGGGCCGTAATCAGCCCCAGCATTTT.

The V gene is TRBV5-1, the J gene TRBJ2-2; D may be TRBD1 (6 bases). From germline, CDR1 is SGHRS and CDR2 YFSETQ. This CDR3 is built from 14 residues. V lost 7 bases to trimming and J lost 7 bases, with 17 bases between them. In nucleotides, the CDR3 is TGCGCCAGCCAGCCAGGGGACGGTAGCGGGGAGCTGTTTTTT. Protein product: CASQPGDGSGELFF.

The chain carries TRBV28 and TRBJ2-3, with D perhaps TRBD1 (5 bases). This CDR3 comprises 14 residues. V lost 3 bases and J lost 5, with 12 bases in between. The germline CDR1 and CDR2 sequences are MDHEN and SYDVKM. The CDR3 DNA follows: TGTGCCAGCAGTTTTCAGGGTTTTCAAGATACGCAGTATTTT. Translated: CASSFQGFQDTQYF.

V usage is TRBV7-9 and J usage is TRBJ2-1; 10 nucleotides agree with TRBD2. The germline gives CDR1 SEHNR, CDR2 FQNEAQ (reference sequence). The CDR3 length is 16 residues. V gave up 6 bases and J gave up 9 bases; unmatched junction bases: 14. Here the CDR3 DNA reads TGTGCCAGCAGTTCCGGGACTAGCGCATTTTTTGGTGAGCAGTTCTTC. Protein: CASSSGTSAFFGEQFF.

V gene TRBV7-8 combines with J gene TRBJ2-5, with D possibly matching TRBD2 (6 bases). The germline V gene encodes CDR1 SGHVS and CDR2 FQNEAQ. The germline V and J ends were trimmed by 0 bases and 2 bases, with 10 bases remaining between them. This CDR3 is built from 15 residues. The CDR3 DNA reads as TGTGCCAGCAGCTTAGCGCCCAGCGGGCAAGAGACCCAGTACTTC. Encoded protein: CASSLAPSGQETQYF.

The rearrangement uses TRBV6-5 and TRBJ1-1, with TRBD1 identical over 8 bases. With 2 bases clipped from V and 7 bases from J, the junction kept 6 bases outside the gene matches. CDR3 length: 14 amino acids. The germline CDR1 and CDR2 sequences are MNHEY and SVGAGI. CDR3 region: CASSYVSDRGEAFF. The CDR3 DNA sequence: TGTGCCAGCAGTTACGTTTCAGACAGGGGTGAAGCTTTCTTT.

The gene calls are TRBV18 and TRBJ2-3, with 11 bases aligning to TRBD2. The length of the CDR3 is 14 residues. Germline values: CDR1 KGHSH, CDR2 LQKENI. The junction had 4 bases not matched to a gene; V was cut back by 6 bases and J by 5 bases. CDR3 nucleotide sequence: TGTGCCAGCTCGGTCACTAGCGGGAGAGATACGCAGTATTTT. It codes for CASSVTSGRDTQYF.

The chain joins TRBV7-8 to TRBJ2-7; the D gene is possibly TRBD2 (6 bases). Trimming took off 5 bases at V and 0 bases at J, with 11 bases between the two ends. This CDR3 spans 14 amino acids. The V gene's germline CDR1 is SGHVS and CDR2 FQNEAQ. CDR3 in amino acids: CASSPVGSSYEQYF. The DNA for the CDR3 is TGTGCCAGCAGCCCTGTCGGGAGCTCCTACGAGCAGTACTTC.

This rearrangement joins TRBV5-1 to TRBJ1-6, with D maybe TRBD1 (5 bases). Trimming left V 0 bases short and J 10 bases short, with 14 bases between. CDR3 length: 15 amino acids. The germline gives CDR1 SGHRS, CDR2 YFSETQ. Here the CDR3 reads CASSLGRDRRSPLHF. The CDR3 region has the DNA TGCGCCAGCAGCTTGGGCAGGGATCGAAGGTCACCCCTCCACTTT.

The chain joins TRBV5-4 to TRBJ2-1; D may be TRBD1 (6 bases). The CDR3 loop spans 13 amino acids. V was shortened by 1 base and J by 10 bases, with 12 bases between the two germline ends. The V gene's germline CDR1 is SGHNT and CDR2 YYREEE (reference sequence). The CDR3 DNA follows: TGTGCCAGCAGCTTGTTTGGGGGCAGGGAGCAGTTCTTC. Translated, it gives CASSLFGGREQFF. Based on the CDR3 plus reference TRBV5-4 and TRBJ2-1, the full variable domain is ETGVTQSPTHLIKTRGQQVTLRCSSQSGHNTVSWYQQALGQGPQFIFQYYREEENGRGNFPPRFSGLQFPNYSSELNVNALELDDSALYLCASSLFGGREQFFGPGTRLTVL.

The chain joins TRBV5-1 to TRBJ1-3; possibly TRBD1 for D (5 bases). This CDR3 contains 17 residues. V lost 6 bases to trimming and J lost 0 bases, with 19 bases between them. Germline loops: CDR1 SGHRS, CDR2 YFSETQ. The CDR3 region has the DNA TGCGCCAGCACCGCCAACACGGGGGGGAGCTCTGGAAACACCATATATTTT. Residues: CASTANTGGSSGNTIYF.

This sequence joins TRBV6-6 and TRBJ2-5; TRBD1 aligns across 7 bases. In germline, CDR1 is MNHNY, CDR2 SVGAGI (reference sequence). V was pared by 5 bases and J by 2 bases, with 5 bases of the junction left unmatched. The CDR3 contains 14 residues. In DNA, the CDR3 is TGTGCCAGCAGTCCGGACAGGCCTCAAGAGACCCAGTACTTC. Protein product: CASSPDRPQETQYF.

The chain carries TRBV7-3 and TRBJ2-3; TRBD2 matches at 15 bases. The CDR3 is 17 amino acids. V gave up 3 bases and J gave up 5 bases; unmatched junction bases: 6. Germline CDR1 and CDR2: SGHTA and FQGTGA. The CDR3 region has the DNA TGTGCCAGCAGCTTGAGGACTAGCGGGAGGGCCATAGATACGCAGTATTTT. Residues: CASSLRTSGRAIDTQYF.

CDR3 coding DNA: TGCAGTGCTAGTGGTCGTAATTCACCCCTCCACTTT. This gives the protein CSASGRNSPLHF. V usage is TRBV20-1 and J usage is TRBJ1-6, with D hard to call. CDR3 size: 12 residues. Germline-derived CDR1 and CDR2 are DFQATT and SNEGSKA (reference sequence). Trimming took off 3 bases at V and 6 bases at J, with 6 bases between the two ends.